This T cell receptor (beta chain) is drawn from a study of blood T cell repertoires in COVID-19. Whole-study context: Sites in the United States, Italy and Spain provided acute and convalescent COVID-19 samples. The cDNA or gDNA used as material had been derived from T cells, B-cell-depleted T cells, or PBMCs.

The method was immunoSEQ multiplex PCR; TCRdb's version includes in-frame clones alone and lacks a portion of them. The sample gives about 150,000 clones, 84% of which show up once; less than 2.5% is in the top ten. The CDR3 has 14 residues. V gave up 2 bases and J gave up 5 bases; unmatched junction bases: 1. The germline V gene has CDR1 LGHDT and CDR2 YNNKEL (reference sequence). This clonotype originated in a man aged 65 to 85 with acute or convalescent COVID-19. Sequencing was carried out using peripheral blood. This chain links TRBV3-1 (or the pseudogene TRBV3-2) with TRBJ1-4, with 8 positions matching TRBD1. The CDR3 spells CASSQRDRNEKLFF. The CDR3 bases are TGTGCCAGCAGCCAAAGGGACAGGAATGAAAAACTGTTTTTT.